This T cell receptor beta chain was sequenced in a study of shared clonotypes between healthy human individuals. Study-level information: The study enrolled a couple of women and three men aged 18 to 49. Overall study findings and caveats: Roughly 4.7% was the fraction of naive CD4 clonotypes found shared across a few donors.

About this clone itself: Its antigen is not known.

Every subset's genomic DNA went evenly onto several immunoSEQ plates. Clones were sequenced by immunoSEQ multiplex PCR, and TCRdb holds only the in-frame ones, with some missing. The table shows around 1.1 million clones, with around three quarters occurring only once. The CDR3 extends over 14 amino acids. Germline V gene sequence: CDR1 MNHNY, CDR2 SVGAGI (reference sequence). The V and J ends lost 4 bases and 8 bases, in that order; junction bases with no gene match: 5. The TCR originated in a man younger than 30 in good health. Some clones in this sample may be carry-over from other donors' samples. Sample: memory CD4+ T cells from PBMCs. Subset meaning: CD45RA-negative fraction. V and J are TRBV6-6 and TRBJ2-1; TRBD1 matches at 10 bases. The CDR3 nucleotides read TGTGCCAGCAGTTCCCGGGACAGGGGATATGAGCAGTTCTTC. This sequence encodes CASSSRDRGYEQFF.